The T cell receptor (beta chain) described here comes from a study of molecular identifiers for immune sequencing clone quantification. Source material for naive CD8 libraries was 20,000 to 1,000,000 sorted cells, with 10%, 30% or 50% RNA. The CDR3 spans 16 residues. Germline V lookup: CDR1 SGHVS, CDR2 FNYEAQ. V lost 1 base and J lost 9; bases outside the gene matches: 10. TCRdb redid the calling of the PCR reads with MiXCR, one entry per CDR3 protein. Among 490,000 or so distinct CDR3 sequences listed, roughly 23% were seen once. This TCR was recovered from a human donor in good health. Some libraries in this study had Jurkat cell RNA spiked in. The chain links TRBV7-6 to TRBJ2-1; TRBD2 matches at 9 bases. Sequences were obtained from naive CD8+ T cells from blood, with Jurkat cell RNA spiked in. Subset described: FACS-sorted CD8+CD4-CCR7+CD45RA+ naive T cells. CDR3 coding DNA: TGTGCCAGCAGCTTAGTGGCGGGGGGGCAATCTGGTGAGCAGTTCTTC. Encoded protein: CASSLVAGGQSGEQFF.